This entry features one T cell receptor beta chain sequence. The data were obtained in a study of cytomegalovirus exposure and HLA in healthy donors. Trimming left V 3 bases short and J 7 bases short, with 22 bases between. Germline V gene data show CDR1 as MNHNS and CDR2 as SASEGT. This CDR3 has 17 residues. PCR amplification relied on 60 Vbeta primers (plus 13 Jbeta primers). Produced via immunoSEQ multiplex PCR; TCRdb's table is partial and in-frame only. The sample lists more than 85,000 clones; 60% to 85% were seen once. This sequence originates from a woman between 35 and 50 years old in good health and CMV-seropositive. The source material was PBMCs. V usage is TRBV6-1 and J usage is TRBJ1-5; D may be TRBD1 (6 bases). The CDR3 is CASSEGTVTGFSQPQHF. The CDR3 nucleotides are TGTGCCAGCAGTGAGGGCACGGTGACAGGCTTTTCCCAGCCCCAGCATTTT.